This T cell receptor beta chain was identified in a study of sequential checkpoint blockade in melanoma. About the study: Matched biopsies came pretreatment and at week 13 for approximately 20 patients.

The method was immunoSEQ multiplex PCR; TCRdb's version includes in-frame clones alone and lacks a portion of them. The sample includes about 320 clones, just under 20% of them seen just once. CDR3 length equals 15 residues. Looked up from germline, CDR1 is SGHNT and CDR2 is YENEEA. J gave up 6 bases and V 5 bases, and 7 bases lay outside the gene matches. Judged by abundance, this clone is medium-sized. This sample's treatment: randomized to nivolumab then ipilimumab (arm A) or the reverse (arm B). None of the patients previously received DNA-damaging chemotherapy. This clonotype was sampled from a human donor with melanoma. The sequenced sample was tumor tissue (inferred from file names), obtained from a patient given nivolumab and ipilimumab in sequence. J is TRBJ1-2 and V is TRBV11-3, with TRBD1 matching over 12 bases. The CDR3 loop reads CASSKGTGGSDGYTF. CDR3 coding DNA: TGTGCCAGCAGCAAAGGGACAGGGGGCAGCGATGGCTACACCTTC.